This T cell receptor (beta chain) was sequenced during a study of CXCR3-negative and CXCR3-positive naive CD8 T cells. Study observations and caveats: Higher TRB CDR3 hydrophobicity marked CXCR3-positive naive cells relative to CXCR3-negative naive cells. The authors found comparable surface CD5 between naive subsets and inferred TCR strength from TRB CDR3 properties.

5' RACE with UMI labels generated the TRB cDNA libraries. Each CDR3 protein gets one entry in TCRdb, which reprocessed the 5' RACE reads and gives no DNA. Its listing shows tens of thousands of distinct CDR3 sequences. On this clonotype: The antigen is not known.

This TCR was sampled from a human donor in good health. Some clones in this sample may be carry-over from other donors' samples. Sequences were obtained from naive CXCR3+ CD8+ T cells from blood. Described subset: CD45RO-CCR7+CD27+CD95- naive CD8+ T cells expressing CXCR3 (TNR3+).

CDR3 protein: CASSQDPRHDEQFF. This chain links TRBV4-3 with TRBJ2-1. The CDR3 consists of 14 residues. CDR1 is LGHNA, CDR2 YSLEER, per germline.